One T cell receptor (beta chain) is described in this entry. This entry comes from a study of blood T cell repertoires in COVID-19. About the research overall: Donors in the United States, Italy and Spain gave samples during acute or convalescent COVID-19. PBMCs, B-cell-depleted T cells, or T cells were the source of the cDNA or gDNA that made up the material.

Original processing notes: Estimation of nucleated cell counts was performed using reference gene primer amplification. TCRdb's table, derived via immunoSEQ multiplex PCR, lists solely in-frame clones and lacks some. That table is the source of V, J and clone size, and D and trimming were worked out from the DNA. The sample lists fewer than 250,000 clones; about nine tenths were seen once. The CDR3 runs 18 residues. CDR1 is WNHNN, CDR2 SYGVQD, per germline (reference sequence). With 6 bases clipped from V and 0 bases from J, the junction kept 12 bases outside the gene matches. Sequencing input: peripheral blood. This TCR derives from a man between 65 and 85 years old with acute or convalescent COVID-19. The chain joins TRBV10-1 to TRBJ2-3, with 10 bases lining up with TRBD2. This CDR3 reads CASSKNTSGTKSTDTQYF. As DNA, the CDR3 is TGCGCCAGCAGCAAAAATACTAGCGGGACTAAAAGCACAGATACGCAGTATTTT.